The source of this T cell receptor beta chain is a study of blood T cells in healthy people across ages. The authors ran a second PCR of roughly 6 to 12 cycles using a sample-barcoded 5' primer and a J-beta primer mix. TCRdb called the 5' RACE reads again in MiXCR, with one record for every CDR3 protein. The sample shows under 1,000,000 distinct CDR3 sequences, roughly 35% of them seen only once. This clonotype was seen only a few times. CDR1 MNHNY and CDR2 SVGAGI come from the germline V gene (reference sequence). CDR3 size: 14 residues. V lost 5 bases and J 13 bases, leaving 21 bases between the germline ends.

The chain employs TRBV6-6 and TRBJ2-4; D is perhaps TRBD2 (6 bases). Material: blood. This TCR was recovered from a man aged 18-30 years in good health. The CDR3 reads CASSVRDSRVEQYF. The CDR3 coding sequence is TGTGCCAGCAGTGTCCGGGACTCTCGGGTAGAGCAGTACTTC.